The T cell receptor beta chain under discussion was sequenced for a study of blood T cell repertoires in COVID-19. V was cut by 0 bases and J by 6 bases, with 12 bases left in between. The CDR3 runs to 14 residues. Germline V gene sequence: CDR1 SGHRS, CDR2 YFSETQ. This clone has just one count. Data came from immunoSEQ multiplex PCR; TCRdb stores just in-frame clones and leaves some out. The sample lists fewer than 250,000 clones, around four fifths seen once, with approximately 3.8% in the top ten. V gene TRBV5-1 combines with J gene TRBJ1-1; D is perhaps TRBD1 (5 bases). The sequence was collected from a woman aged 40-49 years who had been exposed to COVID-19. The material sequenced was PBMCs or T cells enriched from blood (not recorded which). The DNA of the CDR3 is TGCGCCAGCAGCTTGGAGGCAGGGTCTGCTGAAGCTTTCTTT. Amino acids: CASSLEAGSAEAFF.